These 14 T cell receptor beta chains originate from one sample sequenced in a study of read filtering for tumor transcriptome and immune sequencing. From about 400 ng of RNA, a library with molecular barcoded alpha/delta and beta/gamma adaptors was made. Each CDR3 protein gets one entry after TCRdb re-called the reads with MiXCR. The sample shows over 35,000 distinct CDR3 sequences, roughly an eighth of them seen only once. The source material was a population of CD138-negative cells sorted from bone marrow. These receptors were taken from a donor at least 40 years old with multiple myeloma.

This chain uses TRBV4-1 with TRBJ2-2; D might be TRBD1 (5 bases). V was shortened by 4 bases and J by 7 bases, with 7 bases between the two germline ends. CDR3 length: 12 amino acids. Per the germline V gene, CDR1 is MGHRA and CDR2 is YSYEKL. The CDR3 DNA reads TGCGCCAGCAGCCTAGGGGTCGGGGAGCTGTTTTTT. This gives the protein CASSLGVGELFF.

Ten or more counts support this clonotype. This sequence joins TRBV25-1 and TRBJ2-1, with TRBD2 matching over 13 bases. Germline V CDR1 and CDR2: MGHDK, SYGVNS. After removal of 0 bases from V and 9 bases from J, the junction contained 5 bases not matched to a gene. The length of the CDR3 is 16 residues. The CDR3 coding sequence is TGTGCCAGCAGTGAATATCAACTAGCGGGAGGGCCTGAGCAGTTCTTC. As protein: CASSEYQLAGGPEQFF.

Turning to this clonotype: Since no conserved phenylalanine or tryptophan closes the CDR3, a read error is the likely cause. This chain links TRBV10-2 with TRBJ2-3; 10 bases are a match to TRBD1. The J segment lost 4 bases and the V segment lost 3 bases, leaving 4 bases of the junction unmatched. The CDR3 contains 15 residues. Germline V gene lookup returns CDR1 WSHSY and CDR2 SAAADI. CDR3 nucleotides: TGCGCCAGCAGTGATGGGACAGGGGCTCCAGATACGCAGTATCTT. This codes for CASSDGTGAPDTQYL.

In this sample, this clonotype turned up many times. This sequence joins TRBV20-1 and TRBJ1-1; D might be TRBD1 (6 bases). The CDR3 is made up of 13 amino acids. V was trimmed by 6 bases and J by 5 bases, leaving 16 bases between them. Germline V CDR1 and CDR2: DFQATT, SNEGSKA (reference sequence). CDR3 residues: CSAGNRAGTEAFF. In nucleotides, the CDR3 is TGCAGTGCCGGAAACAGGGCGGGGACTGAAGCTTTCTTT.

This clonotype showed up many times. The chain has TRBV20-1 and TRBJ2-1; TRBD2 matches at 12 bases. The J segment lost 0 bases and the V segment lost 3 bases, leaving 3 bases of the junction unmatched. The CDR3 runs to 16 residues. Germline CDR1 reads DFQATT; CDR2 reads SNEGSKA (reference sequence). The CDR3 DNA sequence: TGCAGTGCTAGGCCGACTAGCGGGAGCTCCTACAATGAGCAGTTCTTC. Its protein product is CSARPTSGSSYNEQFF.

This clonotype has more than one count but fewer than ten. A much larger clonotype is one base distant, so this may be a read error. The chain employs TRBV5-1 and TRBJ2-7; no clear D. The germline V gene encodes CDR1 SGHRS and CDR2 YFSETQ. V gave up 4 bases and J gave up 6 bases, with 11 bases separating them. The CDR3 spans 12 residues. The CDR3 nucleotides are TGCGCCAGCAGCACGGACGGTTCCGAGCAGTACTTC. Amino acid sequence: CASSTDGSEQYF.

This clonotype was found a few times. The chain couples TRBV5-1 to TRBJ2-2; a weak D match, TRBD1 (5 bases). Trimming cost V 2 bases and J 3 bases, with 14 bases left between them. The germline V gene has CDR1 SGHRS and CDR2 YFSETQ. The CDR3 loop spans 16 amino acids. CDR3 residues: CASSFGQGRDTGELFF. The CDR3 nucleotides read TGCGCCAGCAGCTTCGGGCAGGGAAGAGACACCGGGGAGCTGTTTTTT.

Only a few counts were recorded for this clonotype. A read error may be the cause here, since a much bigger clone is one base away. The chain carries TRBV7-9 and TRBJ1-1, with D possibly being TRBD1 (6 bases). Germline V gene sequence: CDR1 SEHNR, CDR2 FQNEAQ (reference sequence). The CDR3 runs to 13 residues. DNA for the CDR3: TGTGCCAAGAACAGGGATGTGAACACTAAAGCTTTCTTT. As protein: CAKNRDVNTKAFF.

This clonotype was observed at least ten times. This chain joins TRBV20-1 and TRBJ1-5; 7 positions agree with TRBD1. V shed 1 base and J 2 bases; nucleotides not matched to a gene: 5. Germline V gene lookup returns CDR1 DFQATT and CDR2 SNEGSKA (reference sequence). This CDR3 has 15 amino acids. CDR3 amino acids: CSARVDQGGNQPQHF. CDR3 DNA sequence: TGCAGTGCTAGAGTGGACCAGGGGGGCAATCAGCCCCAGCATTTT.

This clonotype was counted ten times or more. The chain combines TRBV20-1 with TRBJ1-5; D is unresolved. Germline-derived CDR1 and CDR2 are DFQATT and SNEGSKA (reference sequence). CDR3 length: 16 residues. V lost 3 bases and J lost 1, with 16 bases in between. CDR3 DNA sequence: TGCAGTGCTAGGATCGAGGCGGGTTTGAGCAATCAGCCCCAGCATTTT. This sequence encodes CSARIEAGLSNQPQHF.

This clonotype occurred many times. The chain couples TRBV5-1 to TRBJ2-7; 7 nucleotides match TRBD2. Germline V CDR1 and CDR2: SGHRS, YFSETQ. The V segment lost 2 bases and the J segment 4 bases; nucleotides outside the gene matches: 3. The CDR3 is made up of 13 amino acids. CDR3 coding DNA: TGCGCCAGCAGCTTACAGCGGGGATACGAGCAGTACTTC. It specifies CASSLQRGYEQYF.

This clonotype has at least ten counts. The chain recombines TRBV20-1 with TRBJ2-7; TRBD2 aligns across 7 bases. The CDR3 covers 14 residues. The germline V gene encodes CDR1 DFQATT and CDR2 SNEGSKA (reference sequence). The ends lost 0 bases at V and 1 base at J; junction bases unmatched: 3. Here the CDR3 reads CSARDPAGSYEQYF. CDR3 DNA: TGCAGTGCTAGAGATCCAGCGGGGTCCTACGAGCAGTACTTC.

This clonotype was seen many times. This chain links TRBV20-1 with TRBJ2-7, with 7 bases matching TRBD2. From germline, CDR1 is DFQATT and CDR2 SNEGSKA (reference sequence). This CDR3 is built from 15 residues. J lost 2 bases, V lost 3 bases, and 10 bases had no gene match. In DNA, the CDR3 is TGCAGTGCTAGGGAGCCGGGACTAAAAACCTACGAGCAGTACTTC. This sequence encodes CSAREPGLKTYEQYF.

This clonotype was observed at least ten times. The chain recombines TRBV2 with TRBJ1-1; D is undetermined. Germline loops: CDR1 SNHLY, CDR2 FYNNEI. V was pared by 6 bases and J by 4 bases, with 18 bases between. This CDR3 region has 15 residues. This chain's CDR3 is CASSGDAGRSTEAFF. DNA for the CDR3: TGTGCCAGCAGCGGAGATGCGGGCCGGAGCACTGAAGCTTTCTTT.